These 14 T cell receptor beta chains were all obtained from the same sample, sequenced in a study of early T cells in non-severe SARS-CoV-2 infection. TCRdb called the 5' RACE reads again in MiXCR, with one record for every CDR3 protein. The repertoire includes about 30,000 distinct CDR3 sequences, about 6.1% of them detected once, and approximately 5.2% sits in the top ten. The source material was whole blood. The receptors here all came from an adult who was a healthcare worker with PCR-confirmed SARS-CoV-2 infection or an uninfected control (not recorded which).

The rearrangement links TRBV5-1 to TRBJ2-3; D is ambiguous. The CDR3 totals 14 residues. The germline V gene encodes CDR1 SGHRS and CDR2 YFSETQ. V was trimmed by 0 bases and J by 4 bases, leaving 9 bases between them. For the CDR3, the DNA is TGCGCCAGCAGCTTGGTGGTGGATTCAGATACGCAGTATTTT. As protein: CASSLVVDSDTQYF. Looking up the rest from reference TRBV5-1 and TRBJ2-3 gives the full variable domain: KAGVTQTPRYLIKTRGQQVTLSCSPISGHRSVSWYQQTPGQGLQFLFEYFSETQRNKGNFPGRFSGRQFSNSRSEMNVSTLELGDSALYLCASSLVVDSDTQYFGPGTRLTVL.

This clonotype was detected ten times or more. V and J are TRBV6-5 and TRBJ1-3; D unresolved. The germline V and J ends were trimmed by 4 bases and 0 bases, with 13 bases remaining between them. Germline-derived CDR1 and CDR2 are MNHEY and SVGAGI. CDR3 length equals 16 residues. The CDR3 sequence: CASSLIDPISGNTIYF. As DNA, the CDR3 is TGTGCCAGCAGTTTAATAGATCCCATCTCTGGAAACACCATATATTTT.

This chain joins TRBV29-1 and TRBJ2-1, with a possible D match to TRBD2 (5 bases). CDR3 size: 14 residues. Trimming removed 5 bases at V and 4 bases at J, with 15 bases between. Germline CDR1 and CDR2: SQVTM and ANQGSEA. CDR3 amino acids: CSVRLQEAYNEQFF. The CDR3, as DNA: TGCAGCGTTAGGCTTCAGGAGGCTTACAATGAGCAGTTCTTC.

This clonotype was recorded many times. This chain links TRBV15 with TRBJ1-5; D remains ambiguous. Trimming removed 0 bases from V and 2 bases from J, with 11 bases in between. This CDR3 is 16 amino acids long. The germline V gene encodes CDR1 LNHNV and CDR2 YYDKDF (reference sequence). CDR3 DNA sequence: TGTGCCACCAGCAGAGATCGGCAGCAGGGCAATCAGCCCCAGCATTTT. Translating gives CATSRDRQQGNQPQHF.

This clonotype occurred many times. This sequence joins TRBV5-1 and TRBJ2-3, with 8 nucleotides matching TRBD1. The germline gives CDR1 SGHRS, CDR2 YFSETQ. This CDR3 contains 15 residues. Unmatched junction bases numbered 3, after V lost 0 bases and J lost 3 bases. CDR3 nucleotides: TGCGCCAGCAGCTTGGACAGGGGGTCGACAGATACGCAGTATTTT. Protein sequence: CASSLDRGSTDTQYF. Drawing the rest from reference TRBV5-1 and TRBJ2-3, the complete variable domain is KAGVTQTPRYLIKTRGQQVTLSCSPISGHRSVSWYQQTPGQGLQFLFEYFSETQRNKGNFPGRFSGRQFSNSRSEMNVSTLELGDSALYLCASSLDRGSTDTQYFGPGTRLTVL.

Ten or more counts support this clonotype. The chain employs TRBV11-2 and TRBJ2-5, with a possible D match to TRBD2 (6 bases). V was trimmed by 3 bases and J by 1 base, leaving 6 bases between them. The CDR3 totals 13 residues. CDR1 and CDR2 from the germline V gene are SGHAT and FQNNGV. Here the CDR3 DNA reads TGTGCCAGCAGCTTGGGGGGCCAAGAGACCCAGTACTTC. Translating it yields CASSLGGQETQYF.

In this sample, this clonotype turned up many times. The rearrangement joins TRBV9 to TRBJ1-2, with unresolved D. The CDR3 totals 13 residues. Germline CDR1 SGDLS, CDR2 YYNGEE. Trimming cost V 4 bases and J 3 bases, with 10 bases left between them. The CDR3 reads CASSPSGDYGYTF. In DNA, the CDR3 is TGTGCCAGCAGCCCTAGTGGGGACTATGGCTACACCTTC. Using reference TRBV9 and TRBJ1-2 for the parts outside the CDR3, the full variable domain is DSGVTQTPKHLITATGQRVTLRCSPRSGDLSVYWYQQSLDQGLQFLIQYYNGEERAKGNILERFSAQQFPDLHSELNLSSLELGDSALYFCASSPSGDYGYTFGSGTRLTVV.

The chain recombines TRBV4-1 with TRBJ2-1; D gene uncertain. CDR1 and CDR2 from the germline V gene are MGHRA and YSYEKL. V dropped 2 bases and J dropped 8 bases, with 4 bases sitting between them. The CDR3 has 11 residues. The CDR3 loop is CASSQSYEQFF. DNA of the CDR3: TGCGCCAGCAGCCAATCATATGAGCAGTTCTTC.

Relative to its sample, this clonotype is medium-sized. The rearrangement links TRBV20-1 to TRBJ2-5, with D hard to call. This CDR3 is 18 amino acids long. Trimming shortened V by 0 bases and J by 3 bases, and 23 bases separated the two germline ends. CDR1 is DFQATT, CDR2 SNEGSKA, per germline (reference sequence). The CDR3 DNA follows: TGCAGTGCTAGAGATAAGAAGGATTGGCAGGTTTTCAAAGAGACCCAGTACTTC. Its protein is CSARDKKDWQVFKETQYF.

This clonotype has ten or more counts. J is TRBJ2-2 and V is TRBV9; no clear D. The V and J ends lost 3 bases and 4 bases respectively, with 4 bases between them. The germline CDR1 and CDR2 sequences are SGDLS and YYNGEE. The CDR3 length is 12 residues. This chain's CDR3 is CASSDRTGELFF. The DNA of the CDR3 is TGTGCCAGCAGCGACCGCACCGGGGAGCTGTTTTTT.

The genes are TRBV7-6 and TRBJ2-5; 8 bases map to TRBD2. The CDR3 sequence is 14 residues long. CDR1 is SGHVS, CDR2 FNYEAQ, per germline. V dropped 8 bases and J dropped 4; count of bases not matched to a gene: 9. The CDR3 DNA reads TGTGCCAGCCGCCCACTAGCGGAATTAGAGACCCAGTACTTC. The encoded protein is CASRPLAELETQYF.

This clonotype was counted at least ten times. The chain carries TRBV20-1 and TRBJ2-7; the D gene is possibly TRBD2 (5 bases). Trimming left V 7 bases short and J 4 bases short, with 14 bases between. CDR1 and CDR2 from the germline V gene are DFQATT and SNEGSKA (reference sequence). There are 12 residues in the CDR3. CDR3 coding DNA: TGCAGTGTCTACCGGGAAAATTACGAGCAGTACTTC. As protein: CSVYRENYEQYF.

There are many counts of this clonotype. This chain uses TRBV5-4 with TRBJ1-3, with TRBD1 matching 10 bases. This CDR3 has 18 amino acids. Germline lookup yields CDR1 SGHNT and CDR2 YYREEE (reference sequence). V shed 5 bases and J 0 bases; nucleotides not matched to a gene: 11. CDR3 amino acids: CASSTGQGPPLSGNTIYF. The DNA for the CDR3 is TGTGCCAGCAGTACGGGACAGGGGCCACCTCTCTCTGGAAACACCATATATTTT.

Many counts were recorded for this clonotype. The genes are TRBV5-1 and TRBJ2-1, with TRBD1 matching 10 bases. V lost 4 bases to trimming and J lost 3 bases; unmatched junction nucleotides: 7. From germline, CDR1 is SGHRS and CDR2 YFSETQ. The CDR3 extends over 16 amino acids. The DNA for the CDR3 is TGCGCCAGCAGCCAGACAGGGGGCCGGATCTACAATGAGCAGTTCTTC. Its translation is CASSQTGGRIYNEQFF. Combining the CDR3 with reference TRBV5-1 and TRBJ2-1 gives the whole variable domain KAGVTQTPRYLIKTRGQQVTLSCSPISGHRSVSWYQQTPGQGLQFLFEYFSETQRNKGNFPGRFSGRQFSNSRSEMNVSTLELGDSALYLCASSQTGGRIYNEQFFGPGTRLTVL.